Sequencing of this T cell receptor beta chain was carried out in a study of T cells after yellow fever vaccination (dated 2019 in TCRdb). About the full investigation: The SMART-Seq v4 Ultra Low Input RNA kit was used to prepare libraries from fractions with low cell numbers. Two healthy male donors made up the cohort, one aged 18 to 29 years and the other aged 30 to 40 years. Bulk PBMC replicates and cell subsets were isolated from blood drawn at multiple timepoints before and after both primary and secondary immunization. Bulk TCR alpha and beta repertoires were sequenced longitudinally to track T-cell clones before and after primary and booster YFV17D yellow fever vaccination. Study-wide findings and limitations: A small fraction of clonotypes appeared in both the CD4 and CD8 compartments, likely as a result of convergent recombination. After the booster, most clones that had expanded after primary vaccination were detected again (nearly 98% of CD4 and around 88% of CD8), suggesting broad maintenance of memory. The secondary T-cell response was found to be weaker but faster than the primary response, with a peak reached on day 5 rather than on day 15. Because the study included only a couple of donors, the extent to which the findings can be generalized is limited. FACS-sorted repertoires could contain abundant contaminating clonotypes from the bulk population, so computational filtering was required.

TCR cDNA was made using 5'RACE template switching, a step that added a universal primer site and unique molecular identifiers. Priming of cDNA synthesis was performed from both the TCR alpha and TCR beta constant segments. Libraries were amplified in two PCR steps, with sample barcodes and sequencing adapters added in the second step. Sequencing of libraries was done on Illumina HiSeq 2500 (2x100 bp) or NovaSeq (2x150 bp). Under the source paper's analysis protocol: MIGEC handled demultiplexing of reads and collapsing into UMI consensus sequences, while MiXCR performed V(D)J alignment. Clonotypes responding to the vaccine were identified with edgeR on replicate PBMC samples, with the criteria of FDR below 0.01 and a log2 fold change above 5 up to day 15. CD4 or CD8 identity was assigned to each bulk clonotype according to whether the clonotype was present at higher abundance in the sequenced CD4 repertoire or the sequenced CD8 repertoire. Using fastp at Q25 and MiXCR, TCRdb reprocessed the public reads and kept productive beta chains. Rows matching on CDR3 protein sequence are summarized as one entry with the most common DNA and genes. The V and J calls were determined by TCRdb, not by the authors. The sample contains about 140,000 distinct CDR3 sequences, under 7% of them found a single time. About 0.61% of the sample is held by the ten biggest clonotypes.

V is pruned by 3 bases and J by 6 bases, leaving 7 bases of the junction without a gene match. The germline V gene (reference sequence) provides CDR1 DFQATT and CDR2 SNEGSKA. The CDR3 contains 13 residues, cysteine and phenylalanine counted. The retained sequence is limited to the CDR3, 39 bases, with the frame set at the first base. In light of the paper, this sample's treatment or condition label describes: live attenuated yellow fever vaccine strain. A standard Ficoll-Paque protocol was used to isolate PBMCs from peripheral blood. Dynabeads CD4 and CD8 positive selection kits were used to isolate the CD4 and CD8 T-cell fractions. TriZol was used to extract RNA from bulk PBMCs, CD4 and CD8 fractions, and dextramer-positive and dextramer-negative fractions. This clonotype was observed at least ten times. The antigen it binds to is not known. The sample holds no much larger clone one base away, and base qualities are not on file.

The sample here was CD4+ T cells sorted from PBMCs, taken 10 days after the yellow fever booster vaccination. In this chain, TRBV20-1 is recombined with TRBJ2-7, with TRBD1 identical over 8 junction bases. This TCR came from a young man who received the YFV17D yellow fever vaccine. For the CDR3, the sequence is CSARGRGPLEQYF. The bases read TGCAGTGCTAGGGGCAGGGGGCCCCTCGAGCAGTACTTC.